Each of the 24 T cell receptor beta chains below was sequenced from the same sample in a study of blood T cell repertoires in COVID-19. Data came from immunoSEQ multiplex PCR; TCRdb stores just in-frame clones and leaves some out. The sample gives some 130,000 clones, more than 70% of which show up once; roughly 4.5% is in the top ten. The sample taken for sequencing was peripheral blood. These receptors came from a human donor in a cohort sampled during active COVID-19.

This rearrangement joins TRBV25-1 to TRBJ1-2; 10 nucleotides align to TRBD1. The CDR3 has 14 amino acids. V lost 7 bases to trimming and J lost 7 bases; unmatched junction nucleotides: 9. In germline, CDR1 is MGHDK, CDR2 SYGVNS. CDR3 in amino acids: CASTPGTGASGYTF. The CDR3 DNA is TGTGCCAGCACCCCCGGGACAGGGGCTAGTGGCTACACCTTC.

The V and J genes are TRBV3-1 (or the pseudogene TRBV3-2) and TRBJ2-3; D unclear. The CDR3 covers 20 residues. Germline V gene sequence: CDR1 LGHDT, CDR2 YNNKEL (reference sequence). Deletions cut 4 bases from V and 3 bases from J, with 29 bases between. The CDR3 protein is CASSRCLSAANLAQTDTQYF. The CDR3, as DNA: TGTGCCAGCAGCCGGTGCCTATCGGCGGCGAACCTCGCCCAGACAGATACGCAGTATTTT.

The CDR3 here is CASSRDRHNEQFF. In DNA, the CDR3 is TGTGCCAGCAGTAGAGACAGACACAATGAGCAGTTCTTC. The rearrangement uses TRBV6-6 and TRBJ2-1; TRBD1 might be the D (5 bases). Germline V lookup: CDR1 MNHNY, CDR2 SVGAGI (reference sequence). Trimming cost V 5 bases and J 5 bases, with 10 bases left between them. This CDR3 has 13 amino acids.

Details on this clone: Distinct nucleotide sequences in the sample also encode this CDR3. The chain joins TRBV11-2 to TRBJ2-3; D remains ambiguous. Trimming pared 3 bases from V and 1 base from J, leaving 5 bases between. The CDR3 length is 13 residues. Germline CDR1 is SGHAT and CDR2 is FQNNGV. The CDR3 loop reads CASSLAGTDTQYF. CDR3 bases: TGTGCCAGCAGCTTGGCTGGCACAGATACGCAGTATTTT.

The chain links TRBV2 to TRBJ1-5, with a weak D call TRBD1 (6 bases). Between the trimmed V and J ends, which lost 5 bases and 4 bases, there was a span of 9 bases. CDR3 length: 13 amino acids. Germline CDR1 is SNHLY and CDR2 is FYNNEI. The DNA of the CDR3 is TGTGCCAGCAGTTTTGACAGGAATCAGCCCCAGCATTTT. It yields the protein CASSFDRNQPQHF. Based on the CDR3 plus reference TRBV2 and TRBJ1-5, the full variable domain is EPEVTQTPSHQVTQMGQEVILRCVPISNHLYFYWYRQILGQKVEFLVSFYNNEISEKSEIFDDQFSVERPDGSNFTLKIRSTKLEDSAMYFCASSFDRNQPQHFGDGTRLSIL.

The V call is TRBV29-1, the J call TRBJ2-1; TRBD2 aligns across 11 bases. This CDR3 region has 16 residues. With V trimmed by 5 bases and J by 8 bases, 14 bases remained unmatched. Germline V CDR1 and CDR2: SQVTM, ANQGSEA. CDR3 bases: TGCAGCGTTCCTCCTCGGGAGGTACTAGCGGGGGATGAGCAGTTCTTC. Translating gives CSVPPREVLAGDEQFF.

The chain carries TRBV6-4 and TRBJ1-2; no clear D gene. Germline assignment: CDR1 MRHNA and CDR2 SNTAGT. This CDR3 is built from 13 residues. The V end was cut by 3 bases, the J end by 7 bases, with 12 bases between. The CDR3 region is CASSEGPEGGYTF. CDR3 sequence (DNA): TGTGCCAGCAGTGAAGGTCCCGAGGGTGGCTACACCTTC.

This chain uses TRBV19 with TRBJ1-2; D perhaps matches TRBD1 (5 bases). The CDR3 has 13 residues. V gave up 4 bases and J gave up 4 bases, with 10 bases separating them. The V gene's germline CDR1 is LNHDA and CDR2 SQIVND (reference sequence). Here the CDR3 reads CASSTRDSYGYTF. CDR3 sequence (DNA): TGTGCCAGTAGTACGCGGGACTCCTATGGCTACACCTTC. Based on the CDR3 plus reference TRBV19 and TRBJ1-2, the full variable domain is DGGITQSPKYLFRKEGQNVTLSCEQNLNHDAMYWYRQDPGQGLRLIYYSQIVNDFQKGDIAEGYSVSREKKESFPLTVTSAQKNPTAFYLCASSTRDSYGYTFGSGTRLTVV.

The genes are TRBV6-2 or TRBV6-3 and TRBJ2-1, with 10 bases lining up with TRBD2. The CDR3 loop spans 17 amino acids. In germline, CDR1 is MNHEY, CDR2 SVGEGT. Trimming removed 2 bases from V and 6 bases from J; junction bases left unmatched: 10. The CDR3 nucleotides read TGTGCCAGCAGTTACCGGCTAGCGGGAGAGGGTGGCAATGAGCAGTTCTTC. It encodes CASSYRLAGEGGNEQFF.

V gene TRBV19 combines with J gene TRBJ2-3; tentatively, D is TRBD1 (5 bases). V lost 9 bases and J 5 bases, leaving 18 bases between the germline ends. This CDR3 has 14 residues. Germline-derived CDR1 and CDR2 are LNHDA and SQIVND (reference sequence). DNA of the CDR3: TGTGCCAGCTCCCCGACAGCCAAAGGAGATACGCAGTATTTT. The encoded protein is CASSPTAKGDTQYF. The full variable domain, its missing parts supplied by reference TRBV19 and TRBJ2-3, is DGGITQSPKYLFRKEGQNVTLSCEQNLNHDAMYWYRQDPGQGLRLIYYSQIVNDFQKGDIAEGYSVSREKKESFPLTVTSAQKNPTAFYLCASSPTAKGDTQYFGPGTRLTVL.

The V and J genes are TRBV27 and TRBJ2-7, with 8 bases that match TRBD2. This CDR3 region has 14 residues. With 2 bases clipped from V and 6 bases from J, the junction kept 6 bases outside the gene matches. Germline V gene data show CDR1 as MNHEY and CDR2 as SMNVEV (reference sequence). CDR3 loop: CASSLDSGAAEQYF. The CDR3 DNA reads as TGTGCCAGCAGTTTAGATAGCGGGGCCGCCGAGCAGTACTTC.

This chain joins TRBV12-3 or TRBV12-4 and TRBJ2-7; D is undetermined. Deletions cut 8 bases from V and 5 bases from J, with 13 bases between. The length of the CDR3 is 12 residues. DNA for the CDR3: TGTGCCAGCTCTCTATCGGTCCACGAGCAGTACTTC. It is translated as CASSLSVHEQYF.

Here the CDR3 DNA reads TGCGCCAGCAGCACACGCATAGGGGCTGCCCACACCGGGGAGCTGTTTTTT. Translating gives CASSTRIGAAHTGELFF. V usage is TRBV4-3 and J usage is TRBJ2-2; D may be TRBD1 (5 bases). This CDR3 region has 17 residues. Germline CDR1 reads LGHNA; CDR2 reads YSLEER. V dropped 5 bases and J dropped 3 bases, with 19 bases sitting between them.

This clone has just one count. The chain uses TRBV11-2 and TRBJ2-1, with TRBD2 identical over 15 bases. This CDR3 is built from 15 residues. After removal of 10 bases from V and 4 bases from J, the junction contained 5 bases not matched to a gene. Germline values: CDR1 SGHAT, CDR2 FQNNGV. CDR3: CATLGTSGGYNEQFF. CDR3 DNA: TGTGCCACCCTAGGGACTAGCGGGGGGTACAATGAGCAGTTCTTC.

This clone was recorded only once. The V call is TRBV24-1, the J call TRBJ1-1; 7 nucleotides align to TRBD1. CDR1 and CDR2 from the germline V gene are KGHDR and SFDVKD. The CDR3 is made up of 12 amino acids. With V trimmed by 7 bases and J by 4 bases, 2 bases remained unmatched. In DNA, the CDR3 is TGTGCCACCAGGGGGACAGCCACTGAAGCTTTCTTT. This translates into CATRGTATEAFF.

V gene TRBV11-2 combines with J gene TRBJ2-7, with 7 positions matching TRBD1. In germline, CDR1 is SGHAT, CDR2 FQNNGV. CDR3 length equals 14 residues. J lost 3 bases, V lost 5 bases, and 7 bases had no gene match. The CDR3: CASSTGQAIYEQYF. CDR3 coding DNA: TGTGCCAGCAGCACTGGACAGGCAATCTACGAGCAGTACTTC.

The chain is built from TRBV6-2 or TRBV6-3 and TRBJ1-5, with 9 bases aligning to TRBD1. Germline CDR1 is MNHEY and CDR2 is SVGEGT. The CDR3 spans 14 residues. J gave up 8 bases and V 5 bases, and 7 bases lay outside the gene matches. The CDR3 nucleotides are TGTGCCAGCAGTCTGGGACAGGGAAAGGAGCCCCAGCATTTT. Protein sequence: CASSLGQGKEPQHF.

V and J are TRBV10-3 and TRBJ2-5; D gene uncertain. Trimming shortened V by 6 bases and J by 5 bases, and 10 bases separated the two germline ends. Germline CDR1 and CDR2: ENHRY and SYGVKD. This CDR3 is built from 12 residues. The DNA of the CDR3 is TGTGCCATCAGCCCTAGTAGGGAGACCCAGTACTTC. Its protein is CAISPSRETQYF.

This chain connects TRBV5-1 to TRBJ2-3, with 7 bases identical to TRBD2. Losses at the gene ends were 0 bases for V and 0 bases for J; bases not matched to a gene: 4. The CDR3 has 16 amino acids. The germline V gene has CDR1 SGHRS and CDR2 YFSETQ. The CDR3 region has the DNA TGCGCCAGCAGCTTGGTTCGGGGGGATAGCACAGATACGCAGTATTTT. It yields the protein CASSLVRGDSTDTQYF.

This chain uses TRBV6-5 with TRBJ2-6; D not certain. CDR1 MNHEY and CDR2 SVGAGI come from the germline V gene. This CDR3 spans 14 amino acids. The V end lost 2 bases, the J end lost 6 bases, and 8 bases lay between the germline ends. CDR3 loop: CASSYGPEANVLTF. The CDR3 DNA follows: TGTGCCAGCAGTTACGGCCCCGAGGCCAACGTCCTGACTTTC.

The gene calls are TRBV29-1 and TRBJ1-2, with D uncertain. V was shortened by 5 bases and J by 3 bases, with 7 bases between the two germline ends. CDR3 length: 11 residues. Germline CDR1 is SQVTM and CDR2 is ANQGSEA. CDR3 sequence reads: CSVRADYGYTF. CDR3 bases: TGCAGCGTTAGAGCTGACTATGGCTACACCTTC.

The rearrangement uses TRBV2 and TRBJ1-1; D not certain. The CDR3 is made up of 12 amino acids. CDR1 is SNHLY, CDR2 FYNNEI, per germline. With 2 bases removed from V and 8 bases from J, the gap between germline ends came to 9 bases. For the CDR3, the DNA is TGTGCCAGCAGTGAACTTCTAGCGGAAGCTTTCTTT. This translates into CASSELLAEAFF.

Turning to this clone: Other DNA variants within this sample encode the same CDR3. The chain recombines TRBV7-3 with TRBJ2-3, with 9 bases fitting TRBD2. The V gene's germline CDR1 is SGHTA and CDR2 FQGTGA. The CDR3 loop spans 15 amino acids. With V trimmed by 5 bases and J by 2 bases, 5 bases remained unmatched. The CDR3 reads CASSRAGGSTDTQYF. Written as DNA, the CDR3 is TGTGCCAGCAGCCGAGCGGGGGGATCCACAGATACGCAGTATTTT.

V gene TRBV6-2 or TRBV6-3 combines with J gene TRBJ2-1; D remains unclear. CDR1 MNHEY and CDR2 SVGEGT come from the germline V gene. This CDR3 spans 11 amino acids. The V end lost 4 bases, the J end lost 7 bases, and 5 bases lay between the germline ends. The CDR3 loop is CASSSRNEQFF. CDR3 coding DNA: TGTGCCAGCAGTTCTAGGAATGAGCAGTTCTTC.